Following are 24 T cell receptor beta chains from one sample sequenced in a study of early T cells in non-severe SARS-CoV-2 infection. MiXCR, applied by TCRdb to the 5' RACE reads, yields one record per CDR3 protein. The table lists under 100,000 distinct CDR3 sequences, roughly 13% of them singletons, with roughly 1.4% in the top ten. The specimen sequenced was whole blood. Every receptor here comes from an adult who was a healthcare worker with PCR-confirmed SARS-CoV-2 infection or an uninfected control (not recorded which).

This clonotype has a count of ten or more. The chain employs TRBV7-8 and TRBJ2-1, with no clear D. Germline V gives CDR1 SGHVS, CDR2 FQNEAQ. This CDR3 contains 15 residues. V lost 5 bases to trimming and J lost 5 bases, with 16 bases between them. The CDR3 loop reads CASSPRTATHNEQFF. The CDR3 bases are TGTGCCAGCAGCCCACGGACCGCGACACACAATGAGCAGTTCTTC.

This clonotype was observed a few times. The chain couples TRBV6-2 or TRBV6-3 to TRBJ1-1, with D possibly TRBD1 on 5 matching bases. The V end was cut by 7 bases, the J end by 0 bases, with 9 bases between. There are 13 residues in the CDR3. Germline assignment: CDR1 MNHEY and CDR2 SVGEGT. The CDR3, as DNA: TGTGCCAGCAAAGACAGCATGAACACTGAAGCTTTCTTT. The encoded protein is CASKDSMNTEAFF.

The genes are TRBV28 and TRBJ2-5; no reliable D call. V lost 6 bases, J lost 6 bases, and 5 bases lay in between. The CDR3 runs to 10 residues. Germline CDR1 is MDHEN and CDR2 is SYDVKM. The chain's CDR3 is CASSHQTQYF. Here the CDR3 DNA reads TGTGCCAGCAGCCATCAGACCCAGTACTTC. Supplemented by reference TRBV28 and TRBJ2-5, the full variable domain reads DVKVTQSSRYLVKRTGEKVFLECVQDMDHENMFWYRQDPGLGLRLIYFSYDVKMKEKGDIPEGYSVSREKKERFSLILESASTNQTSMYLCASSHQTQYFGPGTRLLVL.

The V and J genes are TRBV7-2 and TRBJ2-1; weak D call: TRBD1 (5 bases). The CDR3 has 15 amino acids. Per germline, CDR1 SGHTA and CDR2 FQGNSA. V lost 2 bases, J lost 6 bases, and 14 bases lay in between. The CDR3 protein is CASSLMVGLSNEQFF. The CDR3 DNA reads TGTGCCAGCAGCTTAATGGTGGGGCTTTCCAATGAGCAGTTCTTC.

This clonotype has a count of ten or more. The chain employs TRBV6-5 and TRBJ1-1; D is perhaps TRBD1 (6 bases). V lost 8 bases to trimming and J lost 1 base, with 11 bases between them. Germline CDR1 reads MNHEY; CDR2 reads SVGAGI. CDR3 length: 13 amino acids. CDR3: CASGRTANTEAFF. CDR3 DNA sequence: TGTGCCAGCGGGCGGACAGCGAACACTGAAGCTTTCTTT.

The sample holds a few counts of this clonotype. This chain connects TRBV11-2 to TRBJ2-5; no reliable D call. V lost 2 bases and J 4 bases, leaving 8 bases between the germline ends. Germline V CDR1 and CDR2: SGHAT, FQNNGV. The CDR3 is 13 residues long. CDR3 amino acids: CASSLLGGETQYF. CDR3 nucleotides: TGTGCCAGCAGCTTATTGGGCGGAGAGACCCAGTACTTC. Combining the CDR3 with reference TRBV11-2 and TRBJ2-5 gives the whole variable domain EAGVAQSPRYKIIEKRQSVAFWCNPISGHATLYWYQQILGQGPKLLIQFQNNGVVDDSQLPKDRFSAERLKGVDSTLKIQPAKLEDSAVYLCASSLLGGETQYFGPGTRLLVL.

This clonotype was recorded at least ten times. The chain links TRBV2 to TRBJ1-2, with TRBD1 matching over 7 bases. J was trimmed by 4 bases and V by 11 bases; bases with no gene match: 10. CDR3 length: 13 residues. Germline V lookup: CDR1 SNHLY, CDR2 FYNNEI. The CDR3 DNA sequence: TGTGCCTCCAGGGGGGGAGGCACCTATGGCTACACCTTC. As protein: CASRGGGTYGYTF.

This clonotype was observed at least ten times. The rearrangement uses TRBV6-5 and TRBJ1-4; 10 positions agree with TRBD1. V dropped 6 bases and J dropped 5; count of bases not matched to a gene: 9. The CDR3 is 16 amino acids. The V gene's germline CDR1 is MNHEY and CDR2 SVGAGI. This CDR3 reads CASRPSTGGWNEKLFF. The DNA for the CDR3 is TGTGCCAGCAGGCCCTCGACAGGGGGCTGGAATGAAAAACTGTTTTTT.

This clonotype was seen a handful of times. The rearrangement joins TRBV7-3 to TRBJ2-2; D is possibly TRBD1 (5 bases). This CDR3 has 20 residues. CDR1 SGHTA and CDR2 FQGTGA come from the germline V gene. V lost 5 bases and J 0 bases, leaving 25 bases between the germline ends. CDR3 DNA: TGTGCCAGCAGCCCCACAGGCCGGGCCTCGCAGGGCTCGAACACCGGGGAGCTGTTTTTT. Protein sequence: CASSPTGRASQGSNTGELFF.

This clonotype has ten or more counts. This CDR3 is CSATGGTGANVLTF. CDR3 DNA: TGCAGTGCCACAGGGGGCACTGGGGCCAACGTCCTGACTTTC. The gene calls are TRBV20-1 and TRBJ2-6; 9 bases match TRBD1. Per germline, CDR1 DFQATT and CDR2 SNEGSKA (reference sequence). The CDR3 spans 14 residues. The ends lost 6 bases at V and 2 bases at J; junction bases unmatched: 2.

In this sample, this clonotype turned up a few times. This chain joins TRBV11-2 and TRBJ1-1; D call uncertain. Looked up from germline, CDR1 is SGHAT and CDR2 is FQNNGV. V was clipped by 5 bases and J by 6 bases, with 7 bases between them. The CDR3 sequence is 11 residues long. The CDR3: CASSPLAEAFF. CDR3 DNA: TGTGCCAGCAGCCCACTAGCTGAAGCTTTCTTT. The full variable domain, rest sourced from reference TRBV11-2 and TRBJ1-1, is EAGVAQSPRYKIIEKRQSVAFWCNPISGHATLYWYQQILGQGPKLLIQFQNNGVVDDSQLPKDRFSAERLKGVDSTLKIQPAKLEDSAVYLCASSPLAEAFFGQGTRLTVV.

This clonotype was observed a handful of times. CDR3 sequence: CSVIRNEQFF. CDR3 coding DNA: TGCAGTGTGATTCGGAATGAGCAGTTCTTC. The chain carries TRBV20-1 and TRBJ2-1; no reliable D call. The germline V gene encodes CDR1 DFQATT and CDR2 SNEGSKA (reference sequence). This CDR3 has 10 residues. Trimming stripped 7 bases from V and 7 bases from J, with 8 bases between.

The V and J genes are TRBV6-2 or TRBV6-3 and TRBJ2-2; D is unclear. The CDR3 loop spans 14 amino acids. V lost 1 base and J 7 bases, leaving 10 bases between the germline ends. Germline CDR1 reads MNHEY; CDR2 reads SVGEGT. CDR3 region: CASSYWKRFGELFF. In DNA, the CDR3 is TGTGCCAGCAGTTACTGGAAACGTTTCGGGGAGCTGTTTTTT.

This clonotype was picked up many times. V and J are TRBV5-1 and TRBJ1-6; D possibly corresponds to TRBD1 (5 bases). This CDR3 spans 16 amino acids. CDR1 is SGHRS, CDR2 YFSETQ, per germline. V lost 0 bases and J 0 bases, leaving 7 bases between the germline ends. As DNA, the CDR3 is TGCGCCAGCAGCTTGGCTGGGGGCTCCTATAATTCACCCCTCCACTTT. The encoded protein is CASSLAGGSYNSPLHF.

The chain couples TRBV5-1 to TRBJ1-5; D perhaps matches TRBD1 (5 bases). The CDR3 extends over 15 amino acids. Germline V gene lookup returns CDR1 SGHRS and CDR2 YFSETQ. V was cut by 0 bases and J by 3 bases, with 10 bases left in between. CDR3 in amino acids: CASSLAGRHNQPQHF. The CDR3 coding sequence is TGCGCCAGCAGCTTGGCGGGACGGCACAATCAGCCCCAGCATTTT.

This rearrangement joins TRBV7-6 to TRBJ2-5, with 10 positions matching TRBD1. J lost 7 bases, V lost 3 bases, and 5 bases had no gene match. The CDR3 extends over 14 amino acids. Per germline, CDR1 SGHVS and CDR2 FNYEAQ. The CDR3 reads CASSLRDRGGTQYF. The CDR3 DNA sequence: TGTGCCAGCAGCTTGAGGGACAGGGGAGGGACCCAGTACTTC.

The chain is built from TRBV29-1 and TRBJ2-7; D is ambiguous. Per the germline V gene, CDR1 is SQVTM and CDR2 is ANQGSEA. The CDR3 contains 15 residues. Trimming stripped 2 bases from V and 1 base from J, with 15 bases between. As DNA, the CDR3 is TGCAGCGTTGAATACAGTGACTTAGGATCCTACGAGCAGTACTTC. It encodes CSVEYSDLGSYEQYF.

Ten or more counts support this clonotype. The chain carries TRBV7-6 and TRBJ2-5; 8 nucleotides line up with TRBD1. This CDR3 contains 16 residues. After removal of 1 base from V and 3 bases from J, the junction contained 7 bases not matched to a gene. The germline CDR1 and CDR2 sequences are SGHVS and FNYEAQ. CDR3 amino acids: CASSLGQGIGKETQYF. Written as DNA, the CDR3 is TGTGCCAGCAGCTTAGGACAGGGGATAGGCAAAGAGACCCAGTACTTC.

This clonotype was counted at least ten times. The chain recombines TRBV6-5 with TRBJ1-1, with D possibly being TRBD1 (6 bases). Deletions cut 2 bases from V and 1 base from J, with 14 bases between. Germline lookup yields CDR1 MNHEY and CDR2 SVGAGI. The CDR3 is made up of 16 amino acids. CDR3 residues: CASSYGYGGPNTEAFF. In DNA form, the CDR3 reads TGTGCCAGCAGTTACGGGTACGGGGGCCCGAACACTGAAGCTTTCTTT.

The genes are TRBV20-1 and TRBJ2-3, with 9 bases matching TRBD2. The germline CDR1 and CDR2 sequences are DFQATT and SNEGSKA (reference sequence). The length of the CDR3 is 12 residues. The junction had 4 bases not matched to a gene; V was cut back by 6 bases and J by 6 bases. In nucleotides, the CDR3 is TGCAGTGCCAGACTAGCGGTCGATACGCAGTATTTT. Translation gives CSARLAVDTQYF.

The rearrangement links TRBV7-9 to TRBJ2-3, with unresolved D. V was clipped by 6 bases and J by 6 bases, with 19 bases between them. This CDR3 has 15 amino acids. Germline V CDR1 and CDR2: SEHNR, FQNEAQ (reference sequence). The CDR3 DNA is TGTGCCAGCAGTCGCCCTGGTCCGGCTCGGGATACGCAGTATTTT. Translation: CASSRPGPARDTQYF.

V gene TRBV19 combines with J gene TRBJ2-1; 9 bases map to TRBD1. This CDR3 has 15 amino acids. J gave up 6 bases and V 3 bases, and 6 bases lay outside the gene matches. Germline lookup yields CDR1 LNHDA and CDR2 SQIVND (reference sequence). The CDR3: CASSIPQGAGNEQFF. The CDR3 nucleotides read TGTGCCAGTAGTATCCCACAGGGGGCAGGCAATGAGCAGTTCTTC.

This clonotype has only a few counts. One end of the junction varies from germline; a read error may be responsible. V usage is TRBV20-1 and J usage is TRBJ2-1; 10 positions match TRBD2. The germline V gene encodes CDR1 DFQATT and CDR2 SNEGSKA (reference sequence). The CDR3 contains 15 residues. This CDR3 reads CSAWTSGYNEQLRVF. Here the CDR3 DNA reads TGCAGTGCTTGGACTAGCGGTTACAATGAGCAGTTACGAGTCTTC.

In this sample, this clonotype turned up a few times. The gene calls are TRBV15 and TRBJ1-2, with 7 bases identical to TRBD1. The CDR3 is made up of 15 amino acids. The V and J ends lost 3 bases and 4 bases, in that order; junction bases with no gene match: 8. Germline CDR1 and CDR2: LNHNV and YYDKDF (reference sequence). CDR3 sequence reads: CATSRGRGLSYGYTF. CDR3 sequence (DNA): TGTGCCACCAGCAGGGGAAGGGGGCTGAGCTATGGCTACACCTTC.